Each of the 23 T cell receptor beta chains below was sequenced from the same sample in a study of beta chain features in type 1 diabetes. Whole-study results and caveats: TCRB CDR3s from Type 1 diabetes patients were moderately but significantly shorter in all four CD4+ subsets.

No antigen has been identified for these receptors. Investigators reverse transcribed all isolated RNA, so they sequenced expressed TCRB transcripts. Sequencing was performed with immunoSEQ multiplex PCR; in TCRdb, only in-frame clones are kept and a portion is missing. This sample yields 600,000 to 750,000 clones, of which around 12% are seen a single time; over 0.1% belongs to the top ten. Specimen: naive CD4+ T cells from blood. The receptors were gathered from a man aged 30 to 45 with type 1 diabetes.

The table lists this clone with a few counts. This chain uses TRBV13 with TRBJ2-7; perhaps TRBD2 as D (6 bases). V shed 5 bases and J shed 0 bases, with 17 bases lying between them. Germline values: CDR1 PRHDT, CDR2 FYEKMQ (reference sequence). This CDR3 has 16 residues. In DNA form, the CDR3 reads TGTGCCAGCAGCCCAAAGCTCCGGCGGGGCTCCTACGAGCAGTACTTC. This translates into CASSPKLRRGSYEQYF.

J is TRBJ1-1 and V is TRBV7-2; D gene unclear. In germline, CDR1 is SGHTA, CDR2 FQGNSA. V shed 3 bases and J shed 7 bases, with 12 bases lying between them. The CDR3 is 13 residues long. The CDR3 loop reads CASSFQSSGEAFF. The CDR3 bases are TGTGCCAGCAGCTTCCAAAGTTCTGGTGAAGCTTTCTTT. The whole variable domain, remainder taken from reference TRBV7-2 and TRBJ1-1, is GAGVSQSPSNKVTEKGKDVELRCDPISGHTALYWYRQSLGQGLEFLIYFQGNSAPDKSGLPSDRFSAERTGGSVSTLTIQRTQQEDSAVYLCASSFQSSGEAFFGQGTRLTVV.

This clone was recorded a few times. The J gene is TRBJ2-1, the V gene TRBV29-1, with D unclear. From germline, CDR1 is SQVTM and CDR2 ANQGSEA. The CDR3 sequence is 13 residues long. Trimming cost V 4 bases and J 2 bases, with 9 bases left between them. In nucleotides, the CDR3 is TGCAGCGTTGTGGCATTAACCTACAATGAGCAGTTCTTC. It encodes CSVVALTYNEQFF.

The chain is built from TRBV15 and TRBJ2-5, with 7 bases identical to TRBD2. The trim removed 0 bases at V and 5 bases at J, leaving 6 bases unmatched. Germline V gives CDR1 LNHNV, CDR2 YYDKDF (reference sequence). The CDR3 has 15 amino acids. CDR3 DNA: TGTGCCACCAGCAGAGATCGGCTAGCGGTGGAGACCCAGTACTTC. Its translation is CATSRDRLAVETQYF.

This chain uses TRBV28 with TRBJ2-5; 7 nucleotides match TRBD2. CDR1 and CDR2 (germline): MDHEN, SYDVKM. This CDR3 contains 14 residues. The ends lost 1 base at V and 5 bases at J; junction bases unmatched: 4. The CDR3 DNA reads TGTGCCAGCAGTTTATTCGACGGGAGGGAGACCCAGTACTTC. It encodes CASSLFDGRETQYF.

This clone was counted only a few times. The V call is TRBV2, the J call TRBJ2-3, with TRBD1 identical over 9 bases. After removal of 10 bases from V and 8 bases from J, the junction contained 16 bases not matched to a gene. This CDR3 is 15 amino acids long. Germline V gives CDR1 SNHLY, CDR2 FYNNEI. CDR3 residues: CATEWDRAQLGTQYF. The CDR3 DNA reads as TGTGCCACGGAGTGGGACAGGGCTCAGCTTGGTACGCAGTATTTT. The entire variable domain, with the rest obtained from reference TRBV2 and TRBJ2-3, is as follows: EPEVTQTPSHQVTQMGQEVILRCVPISNHLYFYWYRQILGQKVEFLVSFYNNEISEKSEIFDDQFSVERPDGSNFTLKIRSTKLEDSAMYFCATEWDRAQLGTQYFGPGTRLTVL.

A word on this clone: Sequence at one end of the junction differs from germline and may be a read error. The rearrangement links TRBV6-6 to TRBJ2-5; no reliable D call. Germline-derived CDR1 and CDR2 are MNHNY and SVGAGI (reference sequence). The CDR3 extends over 12 amino acids. The CDR3 spells CASRYSEETQYF. For the CDR3, the DNA is TGTGCCAGCAGGTACTCCGAGGAGACCCAGTACTTC.

The chain links TRBV6-5 to TRBJ2-1; D gene ambiguous. Trimming took off 3 bases at V and 7 bases at J, with 16 bases between the two ends. Germline loops: CDR1 MNHEY, CDR2 SVGAGI. The CDR3 spans 15 residues. As DNA, the CDR3 is TGTGCCAGCAGTTATCGCGGACCGCCGACAAATGAGCAGTTCTTC. Its protein is CASSYRGPPTNEQFF.

This clone has more than one count but fewer than ten. This chain joins TRBV19 and TRBJ2-1; 9 nucleotides agree with TRBD1. Germline CDR1 and CDR2: LNHDA and SQIVND (reference sequence). The junction had 9 bases not matched to a gene; V was cut back by 5 bases and J by 1 base. The CDR3 is 17 amino acids. The DNA for the CDR3 is TGTGCCAGTAGTGTCGACGCCGGGACAGGGTCCTACAATGAGCAGTTCTTC. Protein: CASSVDAGTGSYNEQFF. Based on the CDR3 plus reference TRBV19 and TRBJ2-1, the full variable domain is DGGITQSPKYLFRKEGQNVTLSCEQNLNHDAMYWYRQDPGQGLRLIYYSQIVNDFQKGDIAEGYSVSREKKESFPLTVTSAQKNPTAFYLCASSVDAGTGSYNEQFFGPGTRLTVL.

The chain combines TRBV25-1 with TRBJ2-5; 7 nucleotides line up with TRBD2. V was pared by 6 bases and J by 0 bases, with 7 bases of the junction left unmatched. Germline V gene data show CDR1 as MGHDK and CDR2 as SYGVNS. CDR3 size: 15 residues. CDR3 sequence reads: CASSEAGPNQETQYF. CDR3 DNA sequence: TGTGCCAGCAGCGAAGCGGGGCCAAACCAAGAGACCCAGTACTTC.

CDR3 protein: CSVGSTSSYNEQFF. CDR3 nucleotides: TGCAGCGTTGGTTCTACCAGCTCCTACAATGAGCAGTTCTTC. V and J are TRBV29-1 and TRBJ2-1, with no clear D. Trimming took off 4 bases at V and 0 bases at J, with 10 bases between the two ends. CDR1 is SQVTM, CDR2 ANQGSEA, per germline. The CDR3 length is 14 residues.

The chain recombines TRBV7-2 with TRBJ2-5; 10 bases are shared with TRBD2. This CDR3 region has 14 residues. V was pared by 6 bases and J by 4 bases, with 5 bases of the junction left unmatched. The germline V gene encodes CDR1 SGHTA and CDR2 FQGNSA. CDR3 residues: CASSIAGGTETQYF. In DNA form, the CDR3 reads TGTGCCAGCAGTATAGCGGGGGGTACAGAGACCCAGTACTTC.

This sequence joins TRBV18 and TRBJ1-5; perhaps TRBD1 as D (6 bases). Germline CDR1 and CDR2: KGHSH and LQKENI. V lost 4 bases, J lost 4 bases, and 14 bases lay in between. CDR3 length: 15 amino acids. The CDR3 nucleotides are TGTGCCAGCTCACTAGGGGGTATTCGGAATCAGCCCCAGCATTTT. Protein: CASSLGGIRNQPQHF.

V gene TRBV10-3 combines with J gene TRBJ2-7; 7 bases match TRBD1. Germline CDR1 and CDR2: ENHRY and SYGVKD. V was pared by 0 bases and J by 7 bases, with 6 bases of the junction left unmatched. This CDR3 is built from 14 residues. In DNA, the CDR3 is TGTGCCATCAGTGAGTCTAAGGGGGCGCGGGAGCAGTACTTC. It translates to CAISESKGAREQYF.

The J gene is TRBJ2-1, the V gene TRBV11-2; possibly TRBD1 for D (5 bases). V lost 5 bases, J lost 0 bases, and 14 bases lay in between. CDR3 size: 16 residues. CDR1 SGHAT and CDR2 FQNNGV come from the germline V gene. As DNA, the CDR3 is TGTGCCAGCAGCACCTTGAAAGGGGCCTCCTACAATGAGCAGTTCTTC. As protein: CASSTLKGASYNEQFF.

This clone showed up just a few times. The chain links TRBV7-2 to TRBJ2-7; TRBD2 matches 8 bases. The germline gives CDR1 SGHTA, CDR2 FQGNSA. The CDR3 covers 15 residues. Trimming removed 8 bases from V and 1 base from J; junction bases left unmatched: 10. CDR3 sequence (DNA): TGTGCCAGCGCCCATGCGGCTAGCGGGTCCTACGAGCAGTACTTC. Its protein is CASAHAASGSYEQYF. Filled out from reference TRBV7-2 and TRBJ2-7, the complete variable domain reads GAGVSQSPSNKVTEKGKDVELRCDPISGHTALYWYRQSLGQGLEFLIYFQGNSAPDKSGLPSDRFSAERTGGSVSTLTIQRTQQEDSAVYLCASAHAASGSYEQYFGPGTRLTVT.

This chain connects TRBV29-1 to TRBJ1-3; weak D call: TRBD1 (5 bases). Germline loops: CDR1 SQVTM, CDR2 ANQGSEA. V lost 5 bases and J lost 0, with 11 bases in between. The length of the CDR3 is 14 residues. The CDR3 reads CSVRQPDSGNTIYF. The DNA for the CDR3 is TGCAGCGTTCGACAGCCTGACTCTGGAAACACCATATATTTT. The full variable domain, with the rest looked up from reference TRBV29-1 and TRBJ1-3, is SAVISQKPSRDICQRGTSLTIQCQVDSQVTMMFWYRQQPGQSLTLIATANQGSEATYESGFVIDKFPISRPNLTFSTLTVSNMSPEDSSIYLCSVRQPDSGNTIYFGEGSWLTVV.

The sample holds a few counts of this clone. This chain links TRBV9 with TRBJ1-2; 8 nucleotides line up with TRBD1. Trimming removed 0 bases from V and 5 bases from J; junction bases left unmatched: 9. The CDR3 has 16 amino acids. In germline, CDR1 is SGDLS, CDR2 YYNGEE. The CDR3 DNA reads TGTGCCAGCAGCGTAGGGAAGGACAGGGACTGGTATGGCTACACCTTC. Protein: CASSVGKDRDWYGYTF. Together with reference TRBV9 and TRBJ1-2, the CDR3 gives the full variable domain: DSGVTQTPKHLITATGQRVTLRCSPRSGDLSVYWYQQSLDQGLQFLIQYYNGEERAKGNILERFSAQQFPDLHSELNLSSLELGDSALYFCASSVGKDRDWYGYTFGSGTRLTVV.

This clone was seen only a few times. The same CDR3 can be traced to other DNA sequences in this sample. The chain carries TRBV6-5 and TRBJ1-3; D gene ambiguous. The V end lost 0 bases, the J end lost 1 base, and 7 bases lay between the germline ends. Germline V CDR1 and CDR2: MNHEY, SVGAGI. The CDR3 is made up of 15 amino acids. CDR3 sequence: CASSYSIGSGNTIYF. Here the CDR3 DNA reads TGTGCCAGCAGTTACTCGATCGGGTCTGGAAACACCATATATTTT.

This clone has more than one count but fewer than ten. This chain joins TRBV7-9 and TRBJ2-3; 9 nucleotides align to TRBD2. Germline V lookup: CDR1 SEHNR, CDR2 FQNEAQ (reference sequence). This CDR3 is 17 amino acids long. V was pared by 5 bases and J by 6 bases, with 15 bases of the junction left unmatched. This CDR3 is CASSIYPIAGAGDTQYF. The CDR3 DNA sequence: TGTGCCAGCAGCATCTACCCCATAGCGGGGGCCGGGGATACGCAGTATTTT.

This chain uses TRBV30 with TRBJ2-1; D might be TRBD1 (6 bases). The CDR3 totals 12 residues. Germline CDR1 GTSNPN, CDR2 SVGIG (reference sequence). Trimming left V 6 bases short and J 8 bases short, with 14 bases between. The DNA for the CDR3 is TGTGCCTGTACTCCCAGGGGAGATGAGCAGTTCTTC. Its protein product is CACTPRGDEQFF.

V gene TRBV27 combines with J gene TRBJ2-3; TRBD1 matches at 8 bases. This CDR3 has 14 amino acids. Germline CDR1 and CDR2: MNHEY and SMNVEV (reference sequence). The V gene end was trimmed by 6 bases and the J gene end by 5 bases; junction bases not matched to a gene: 7. DNA of the CDR3: TGTGCCAGCAGCCGGACAGGGAATCGAGATACGCAGTATTTT. Amino acids: CASSRTGNRDTQYF.

The chain uses TRBV5-6 and TRBJ1-6; D remains unclear. CDR3 length: 14 residues. Trimming shortened V by 0 bases and J by 8 bases, and 9 bases separated the two germline ends. Germline V gene sequence: CDR1 SGHDT, CDR2 YYEEEE. The CDR3 bases are TGTGCCAGCAGCTTGGCCATGGGCGATTCACCCCTCCACTTT. Translation: CASSLAMGDSPLHF.